These 18 T cell receptor beta chains were all obtained from the same sample, sequenced in a study of cytotoxic CD8 clonotypes in ibrutinib-treated CLL. Sequencing used immunoSEQ multiplex PCR; TCRdb keeps in-frame clones, though not all of them. Here the sample spans 120,000 to 150,000 clones, 70% to 80% being singletons. The sample consisted of PBMCs, taken after 12 months of ibrutinib treatment. These receptors all stem from a human donor with chronic lymphocytic leukemia.

This clone was counted at least ten times. J is TRBJ2-1 and V is TRBV21-1; the table calls TRBD1, which could not be checked here. TRBV21-1 is marked as a pseudogene. The CDR3 contains 16 residues. In nucleotides, the CDR3 is TGTGCCAGCAGGGGTCCCGGGACAGGCTCCTACAATGAGCAGTTCTTC. It encodes CASRGPGTGSYNEQFF.

V usage is TRBV6-5 and J usage is TRBJ2-7; D not certain. From germline, CDR1 is MNHEY and CDR2 SVGAGI. The V gene lost 2 bases and the J gene lost 0 bases, with 2 bases spanning the gap. The CDR3 spans 12 residues. The CDR3 loop reads CASSYNSYEQYF. CDR3 nucleotide sequence: TGTGCCAGCAGTTACAACTCCTACGAGCAGTACTTC.

V is TRBV19 and J is TRBJ1-5; D is ambiguous. The V end lost 4 bases, the J end lost 3 bases, and 10 bases lay between the germline ends. Per the germline V gene, CDR1 is LNHDA and CDR2 is SQIVND (reference sequence). The CDR3 covers 14 residues. The CDR3 coding sequence is TGTGCCAGTAGTAAGTCCTTAATCAATCAGCCCCAGCATTTT. This encodes CASSKSLINQPQHF. The whole variable domain, filled in from reference TRBV19 and TRBJ1-5, reads DGGITQSPKYLFRKEGQNVTLSCEQNLNHDAMYWYRQDPGQGLRLIYYSQIVNDFQKGDIAEGYSVSREKKESFPLTVTSAQKNPTAFYLCASSKSLINQPQHFGDGTRLSIL.

The chain is built from TRBV2 and TRBJ2-5; D gene unclear. Per germline, CDR1 SNHLY and CDR2 FYNNEI. The CDR3 has 12 residues. V dropped 10 bases and J dropped 2 bases, with 11 bases sitting between them. The CDR3 DNA is TGTGCCATCCGGGTCCTACAAGAGACCCAGTACTTC. This sequence encodes CAIRVLQETQYF.

V and J are TRBV6-4 and TRBJ2-3; 7 bases are shared with TRBD2. The V and J ends lost 0 bases and 4 bases, in that order; junction bases with no gene match: 10. The CDR3 runs 17 residues. CDR1 is MRHNA and CDR2 is SNTAGT in the germline V gene. In DNA form, the CDR3 reads TGTGCCAGCAGTGACTCGAAGTGGGAGGGCCGATCAGATACGCAGTATTTT. It yields the protein CASSDSKWEGRSDTQYF.

The gene calls are TRBV6-1 and TRBJ1-4; D is unclear. This CDR3 has 14 residues. Trimming took off 3 bases at V and 9 bases at J, with 14 bases between the two ends. Germline CDR1 reads MNHNS; CDR2 reads SASEGT. CDR3 sequence: CASSDRAFPKKLFF. In DNA form, the CDR3 reads TGTGCCAGCAGTGACCGGGCCTTCCCAAAAAAACTGTTTTTT.

The rearrangement links TRBV9 to TRBJ1-4; the match to TRBD1 covers 7 bases. The germline V gene encodes CDR1 SGDLS and CDR2 YYNGEE. The CDR3 covers 15 residues. V dropped 4 bases and J dropped 3; count of bases not matched to a gene: 6. The CDR3 sequence: CASSRETGPNEKLFF. As DNA, the CDR3 is TGTGCCAGCAGCCGGGAGACAGGGCCTAATGAAAAACTGTTTTTT.

The chain recombines TRBV11-3 with TRBJ2-2; 9 positions match TRBD2. The germline V gene encodes CDR1 SGHNT and CDR2 YENEEA. The CDR3 loop spans 17 amino acids. Trimming removed 5 bases from V and 2 bases from J; junction bases left unmatched: 9. The CDR3 loop is CASSPPGGGDNTGELFF. CDR3 DNA: TGTGCCAGCAGCCCCCCGGGCGGGGGGGACAACACCGGGGAGCTGTTTTTT.

This sequence joins TRBV5-1 and TRBJ2-6; D might be TRBD1 or TRBD2, each matching 5 bases. This CDR3 is built from 15 residues. The V end was cut by 2 bases, the J end by 3 bases, with 9 bases between. CDR1 is SGHRS and CDR2 is YFSETQ in the germline V gene. CDR3 nucleotide sequence: TGCGCCAGCAGCTTAGGGGACCATGGGGCCAACGTCCTGACTTTC. Encoded protein: CASSLGDHGANVLTF. Full variable domain (outside the CDR3, taken from reference TRBV5-1 and TRBJ2-6): KAGVTQTPRYLIKTRGQQVTLSCSPISGHRSVSWYQQTPGQGLQFLFEYFSETQRNKGNFPGRFSGRQFSNSRSEMNVSTLELGDSALYLCASSLGDHGANVLTFGAGSRLTVL.

The rearrangement links TRBV27 to TRBJ2-1; possible D gene TRBD2, 5 bases. The V and J ends lost 11 bases and 6 bases respectively, with 20 bases between them. Germline assignment: CDR1 MNHEY and CDR2 SMNVEV (reference sequence). CDR3 length: 14 residues. The chain's CDR3 is CACKGTGWFNEQFF. The CDR3 coding sequence is TGTGCCTGCAAAGGTACGGGGTGGTTCAATGAGCAGTTCTTC.

V usage is TRBV6-4 and J usage is TRBJ2-3; maybe TRBD1 (5 bases). This CDR3 region has 14 residues. The V end lost 4 bases, the J end lost 5 bases, and 13 bases lay between the germline ends. In germline, CDR1 is MRHNA, CDR2 SNTAGT. The CDR3 bases are TGTGCCAGCAGTGTACAGGCTTCACAAGATACGCAGTATTTT. Its translation: CASSVQASQDTQYF.

The chain uses TRBV2 and TRBJ2-5, with 13 nucleotides matching TRBD2. There are 16 residues in the CDR3. Germline V gene data show CDR1 as SNHLY and CDR2 as FYNNEI. With V trimmed by 6 bases and J by 3 bases, 7 bases remained unmatched. The CDR3 is CASRGRTSGSKETQYF. CDR3 nucleotides: TGTGCCAGCAGAGGGAGGACTAGCGGGAGTAAAGAGACCCAGTACTTC. The variable domain in full, completed from reference TRBV2 and TRBJ2-5, reads EPEVTQTPSHQVTQMGQEVILRCVPISNHLYFYWYRQILGQKVEFLVSFYNNEISEKSEIFDDQFSVERPDGSNFTLKIRSTKLEDSAMYFCASRGRTSGSKETQYFGPGTRLLVL.

V is TRBV30 and J is TRBJ1-3, with D hard to call. Trimming stripped 1 base from V and 2 bases from J, with 6 bases between. The CDR3 sequence is 13 residues long. Germline V gene data show CDR1 as GTSNPN and CDR2 as SVGIG (reference sequence). CDR3 bases: TGTGCCTGGAGTGAGGGCCCTGGAAACACCATATATTTT. It specifies CAWSEGPGNTIYF.

The chain has TRBV4-1 and TRBJ2-1; D perhaps matches TRBD1 (7 bases). Trimming pared 1 base from V and 8 bases from J, leaving 12 bases between. The CDR3 is 14 residues long. Germline V lookup: CDR1 MGHRA, CDR2 YSYEKL. This chain's CDR3 is CASSQVPGGHEQFF. The CDR3 DNA sequence: TGCGCCAGCAGCCAAGTACCAGGGGGGCATGAGCAGTTCTTC.

This clone appeared a few times. The chain employs TRBV9 and TRBJ1-3; D remains ambiguous. Trimming took 3 bases from V and 0 from J, leaving 10 bases between them. The CDR3 has 15 residues. Germline V lookup: CDR1 SGDLS, CDR2 YYNGEE. The CDR3 sequence is CASSGSTLSGNTIYF. CDR3 sequence (DNA): TGTGCCAGCAGCGGCTCGACACTCTCTGGAAACACCATATATTTT.

J is TRBJ1-2 and V is TRBV7-9, with 7 positions matching TRBD1. Germline CDR1 is SEHNR and CDR2 is FQNEAQ (reference sequence). The junction had 6 bases not matched to a gene; V was cut back by 5 bases and J by 3 bases. The length of the CDR3 is 14 residues. CDR3 loop: CASSPGTEYYGYTF. The CDR3 DNA is TGTGCCAGCAGCCCAGGGACAGAGTACTATGGCTACACCTTC.

This chain connects TRBV28 to TRBJ1-1, with TRBD1 matching over 10 bases. CDR1 is MDHEN and CDR2 is SYDVKM in the germline V gene. Trimming at V came to 6 bases and at J to 1 base, leaving 11 bases not matched to a gene. The CDR3 contains 17 residues. As DNA, the CDR3 is TGTGCCAGCAGAACTCCCCCGGGACAGGGGCCGAACACTGAAGCTTTCTTT. Protein: CASRTPPGQGPNTEAFF.

The chain employs TRBV5-7 and TRBJ2-7; 7 bases are shared with TRBD2. TRBV5-7 is an ORF, with its function uncertain. The CDR3 is made up of 15 amino acids. The V segment lost 2 bases and the J segment 3 bases; nucleotides outside the gene matches: 8. The chain's CDR3 is CASSFNAGVYYEQYF. CDR3 in DNA: TGTGCCAGCAGCTTCAACGCGGGGGTATACTACGAGCAGTACTTC.